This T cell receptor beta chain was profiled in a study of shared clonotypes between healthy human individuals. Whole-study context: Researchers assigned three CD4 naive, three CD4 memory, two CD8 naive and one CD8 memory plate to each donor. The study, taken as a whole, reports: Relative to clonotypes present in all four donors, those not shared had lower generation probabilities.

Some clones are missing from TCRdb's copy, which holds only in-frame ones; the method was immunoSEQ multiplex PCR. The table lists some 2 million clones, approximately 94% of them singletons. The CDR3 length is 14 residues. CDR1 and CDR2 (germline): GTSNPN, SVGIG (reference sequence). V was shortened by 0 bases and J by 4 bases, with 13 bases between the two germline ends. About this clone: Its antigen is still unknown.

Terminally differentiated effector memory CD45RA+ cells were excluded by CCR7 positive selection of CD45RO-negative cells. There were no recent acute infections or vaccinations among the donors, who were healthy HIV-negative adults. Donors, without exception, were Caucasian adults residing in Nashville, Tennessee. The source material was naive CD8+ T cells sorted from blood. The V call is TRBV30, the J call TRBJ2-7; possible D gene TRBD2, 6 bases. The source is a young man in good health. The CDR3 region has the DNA TGTGCCTGGAGTGTCGGAGTCGGGACTTACGAGCAGTACTTC. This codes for CAWSVGVGTYEQYF.